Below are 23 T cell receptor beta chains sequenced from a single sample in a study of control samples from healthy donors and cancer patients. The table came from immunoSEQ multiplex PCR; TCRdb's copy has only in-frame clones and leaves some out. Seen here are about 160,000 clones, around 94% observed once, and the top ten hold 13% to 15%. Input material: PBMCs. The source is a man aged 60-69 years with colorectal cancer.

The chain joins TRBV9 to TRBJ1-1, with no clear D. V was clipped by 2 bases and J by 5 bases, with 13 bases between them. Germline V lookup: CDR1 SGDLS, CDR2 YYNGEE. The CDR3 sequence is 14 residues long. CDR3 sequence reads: CASSVPVGGTEAFF. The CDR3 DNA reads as TGTGCCAGCAGCGTCCCAGTCGGTGGGACTGAAGCTTTCTTT. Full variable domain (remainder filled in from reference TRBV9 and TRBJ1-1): DSGVTQTPKHLITATGQRVTLRCSPRSGDLSVYWYQQSLDQGLQFLIQYYNGEERAKGNILERFSAQQFPDLHSELNLSSLELGDSALYFCASSVPVGGTEAFFGQGTRLTVV.

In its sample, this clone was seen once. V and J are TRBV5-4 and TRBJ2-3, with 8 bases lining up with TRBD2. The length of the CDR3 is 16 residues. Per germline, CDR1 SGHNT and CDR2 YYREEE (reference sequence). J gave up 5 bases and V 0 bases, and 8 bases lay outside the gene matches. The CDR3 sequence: CASSLGGRGAQDTQYF. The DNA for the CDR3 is TGTGCCAGCAGCTTGGGTGGGCGGGGGGCTCAAGATACGCAGTATTTT.

The CDR3 spells CASSFTGNTIYF. CDR3 coding DNA: TGTGCCAGCAGTTTCACAGGAAACACCATATATTTT. The chain combines TRBV6-5 with TRBJ1-3; D unclear. The germline CDR1 and CDR2 sequences are MNHEY and SVGAGI. The V gene lost 4 bases and the J gene lost 4 bases, with 5 bases spanning the gap. This CDR3 region has 12 residues.

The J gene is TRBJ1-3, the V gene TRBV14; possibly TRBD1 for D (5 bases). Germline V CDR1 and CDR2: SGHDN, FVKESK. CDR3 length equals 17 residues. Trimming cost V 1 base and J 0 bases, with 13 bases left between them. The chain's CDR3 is CASSQGYPGYSGNTIYF. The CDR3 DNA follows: TGTGCCAGCAGCCAAGGGTATCCAGGGTACTCTGGAAACACCATATATTTT.

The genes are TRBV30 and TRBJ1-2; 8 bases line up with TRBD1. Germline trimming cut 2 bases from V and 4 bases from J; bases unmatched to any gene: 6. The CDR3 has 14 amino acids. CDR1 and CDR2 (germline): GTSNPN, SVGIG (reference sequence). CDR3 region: CAWSRGQGPYGYTF. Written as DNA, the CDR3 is TGTGCCTGGAGTAGAGGACAGGGACCCTATGGCTACACCTTC. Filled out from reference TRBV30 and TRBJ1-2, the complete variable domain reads SQTIHQWPATLVQPVGSPLSLECTVEGTSNPNLYWYRQAAGRGLQLLFYSVGIGQISSEVPQNLSASRPQDRQFILSSKKLLLSDSGFYLCAWSRGQGPYGYTFGSGTRLTVV.

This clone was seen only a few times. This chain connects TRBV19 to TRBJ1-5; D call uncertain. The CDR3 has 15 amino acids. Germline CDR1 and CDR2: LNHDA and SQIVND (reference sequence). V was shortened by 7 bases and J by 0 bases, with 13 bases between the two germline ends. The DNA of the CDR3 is TGTGCCAGTACCCCAAGGCCCTATAGCAATCAGCCCCAGCATTTT. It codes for CASTPRPYSNQPQHF.

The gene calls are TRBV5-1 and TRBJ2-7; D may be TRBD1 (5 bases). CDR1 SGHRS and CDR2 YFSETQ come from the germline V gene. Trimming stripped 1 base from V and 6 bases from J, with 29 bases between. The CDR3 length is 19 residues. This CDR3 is CASSLHQAGRERKRGEQYF. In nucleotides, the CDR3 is TGCGCCAGCAGCTTGCATCAGGCCGGCAGGGAAAGAAAAAGGGGCGAGCAGTACTTC.

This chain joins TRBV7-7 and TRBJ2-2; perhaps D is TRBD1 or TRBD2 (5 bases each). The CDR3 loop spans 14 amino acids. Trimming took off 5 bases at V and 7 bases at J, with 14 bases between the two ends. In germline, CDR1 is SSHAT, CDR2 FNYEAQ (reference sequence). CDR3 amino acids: CASSRDGGSGELFF. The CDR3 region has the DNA TGTGCCAGCAGCCGAGATGGGGGTAGCGGGGAGCTGTTTTTT.

The chain's CDR3 is CASSPSGQGNEKLFF. CDR3 bases: TGTGCCAGCAGCCCCTCCGGACAGGGCAATGAAAAACTGTTTTTT. This chain uses TRBV7-2 with TRBJ1-4; 8 positions match TRBD1. There are 15 residues in the CDR3. V gave up 5 bases and J gave up 5 bases; unmatched junction bases: 7. Germline CDR1 and CDR2: SGHTA and FQGNSA.

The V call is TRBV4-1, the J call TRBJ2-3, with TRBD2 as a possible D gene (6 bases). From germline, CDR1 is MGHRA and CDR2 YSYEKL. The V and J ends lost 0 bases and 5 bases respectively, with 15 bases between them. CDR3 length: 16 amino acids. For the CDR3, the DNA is TGCGCCAGCAGCCAAGAGGCAGGGAGGTCCATAGATACGCAGTATTTT. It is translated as CASSQEAGRSIDTQYF.

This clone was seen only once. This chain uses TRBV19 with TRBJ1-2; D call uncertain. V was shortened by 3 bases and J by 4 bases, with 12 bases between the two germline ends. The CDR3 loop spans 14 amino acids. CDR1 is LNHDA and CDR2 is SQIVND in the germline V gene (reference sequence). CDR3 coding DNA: TGTGCCAGTAGTATCGGATGGTCTGGCTATGGCTACACCTTC. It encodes CASSIGWSGYGYTF.

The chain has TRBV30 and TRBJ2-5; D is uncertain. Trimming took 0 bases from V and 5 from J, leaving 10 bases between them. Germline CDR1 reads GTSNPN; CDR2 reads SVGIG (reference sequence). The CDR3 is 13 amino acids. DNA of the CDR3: TGTGCCTGGAGTGTACAAGGACCGGAGACCCAGTACTTC. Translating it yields CAWSVQGPETQYF.

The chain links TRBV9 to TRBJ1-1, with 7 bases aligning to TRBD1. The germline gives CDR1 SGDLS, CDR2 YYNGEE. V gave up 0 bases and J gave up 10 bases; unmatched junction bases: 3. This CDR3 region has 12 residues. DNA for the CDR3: TGTGCCAGCAGCGTAGGGGACAGCTTAGCTTTCTTT. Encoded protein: CASSVGDSLAFF.

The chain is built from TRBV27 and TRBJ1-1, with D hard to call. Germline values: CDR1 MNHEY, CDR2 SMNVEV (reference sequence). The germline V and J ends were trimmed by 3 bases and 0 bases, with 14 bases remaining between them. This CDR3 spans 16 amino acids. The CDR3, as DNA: TGTGCCAGCAGTTTCGTTGGCAGCGCAATGAACACTGAAGCTTTCTTT. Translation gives CASSFVGSAMNTEAFF.

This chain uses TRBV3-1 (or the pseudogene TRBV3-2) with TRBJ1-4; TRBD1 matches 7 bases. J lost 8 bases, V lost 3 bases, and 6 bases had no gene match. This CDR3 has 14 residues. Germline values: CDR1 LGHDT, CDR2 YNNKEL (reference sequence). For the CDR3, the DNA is TGTGCCAGCAGCCAGAAGGGGGCAGAAGAAAAACTGTTTTTT. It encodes CASSQKGAEEKLFF.

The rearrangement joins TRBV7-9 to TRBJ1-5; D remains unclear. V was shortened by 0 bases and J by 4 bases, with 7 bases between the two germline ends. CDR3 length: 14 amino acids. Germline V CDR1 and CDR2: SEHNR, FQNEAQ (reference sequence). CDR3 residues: CASSLAGGNQPQHF. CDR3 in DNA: TGTGCCAGCAGCTTAGCGGGTGGGAATCAGCCCCAGCATTTT.

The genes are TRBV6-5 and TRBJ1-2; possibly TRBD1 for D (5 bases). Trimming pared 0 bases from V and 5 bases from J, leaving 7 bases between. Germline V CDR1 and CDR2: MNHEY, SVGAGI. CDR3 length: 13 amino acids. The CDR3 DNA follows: TGTGCCAGCAGTTACTCAGGGGAGTATGGCTACACCTTC. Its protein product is CASSYSGEYGYTF.

The CDR3 DNA reads as TGTGCCAGCAGTCCTACAGGGTATGGTGAGAACGAAAAACTGTTTTTT. Amino acid sequence: CASSPTGYGENEKLFF. The rearrangement uses TRBV9 and TRBJ1-4; D is perhaps TRBD1 (6 bases). Trimming stripped 5 bases from V and 8 bases from J, with 22 bases between. The germline V gene encodes CDR1 SGDLS and CDR2 YYNGEE. This CDR3 has 16 residues.

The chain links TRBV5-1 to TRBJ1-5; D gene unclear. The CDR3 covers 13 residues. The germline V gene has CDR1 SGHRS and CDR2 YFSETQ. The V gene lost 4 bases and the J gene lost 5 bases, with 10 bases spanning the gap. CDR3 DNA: TGCGCCAGCAGCCGAGGGAAAGATCAGCCCCAGCATTTT. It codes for CASSRGKDQPQHF.

CDR3 sequence (DNA): TGCGCCAGCAGTGCCGGGGACAGGGTCAATGAAAAACTGTTTTTT. It yields the protein CASSAGDRVNEKLFF. The chain carries TRBV5-1 and TRBJ1-4, with TRBD1 matching over 9 bases. Germline CDR1 reads SGHRS; CDR2 reads YFSETQ. V was pared by 5 bases and J by 5 bases, with 7 bases of the junction left unmatched. This CDR3 contains 15 residues.

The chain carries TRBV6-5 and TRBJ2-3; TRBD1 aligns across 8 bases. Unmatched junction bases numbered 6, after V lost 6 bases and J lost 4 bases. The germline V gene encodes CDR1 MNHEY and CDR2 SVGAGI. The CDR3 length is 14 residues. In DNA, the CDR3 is TGTGCCAGCAGACCGGACAGGGTTTCAGATACGCAGTATTTT. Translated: CASRPDRVSDTQYF.

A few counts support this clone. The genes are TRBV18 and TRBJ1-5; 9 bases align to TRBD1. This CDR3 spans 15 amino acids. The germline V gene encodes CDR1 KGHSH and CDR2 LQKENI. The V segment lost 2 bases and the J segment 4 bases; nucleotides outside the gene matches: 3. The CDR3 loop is CASSPSGTGNQPQHF. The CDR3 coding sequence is TGTGCCAGCTCACCATCGGGGACAGGGAATCAGCCCCAGCATTTT.

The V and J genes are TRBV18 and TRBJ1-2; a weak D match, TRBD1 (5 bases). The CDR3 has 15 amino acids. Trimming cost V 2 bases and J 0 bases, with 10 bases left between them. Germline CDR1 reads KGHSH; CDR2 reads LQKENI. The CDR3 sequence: CASSPSPGANYGYTF. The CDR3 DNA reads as TGTGCCAGCTCACCATCCCCGGGGGCTAACTATGGCTACACCTTC.